Following are 23 T cell receptor beta chains from one sample sequenced in a study of Ad26.COV2.S vaccination and SARS-CoV-2 variants. The protocol was immunoSEQ multiplex PCR, while the TCRdb copy is restricted to in-frame clones and leaves out a portion. The repertoire holds under 250,000 clones, with around nine tenths as singletons. As to treatment: some 20 received Ad26.COV2.S at low or high dose, single or two shots; about five received placebo; per-sample allocation not given. Sampling occurred on day 63 after the first vaccine or placebo injection. The sequencing used peripheral blood, collected in a trial of Ad26.COV2.S vaccine versus placebo. The receptors originated from a person aged 18-65 years who received the Ad26.COV2.S COVID-19 vaccine or a placebo.

Comment on this clone: Other DNA sequences of this sample code for an identical CDR3. V gene TRBV15 combines with J gene TRBJ1-4; tentative D call: TRBD1 (6 bases). With 0 bases removed from V and 8 bases from J, the gap between germline ends came to 13 bases. Germline V gives CDR1 LNHNV, CDR2 YYDKDF (reference sequence). The CDR3 loop spans 15 amino acids. CDR3 in DNA: TGTGCCACCAGCAGAGATCGGGGGGCGGGGGAAAAACTGTTTTTT. This sequence encodes CATSRDRGAGEKLFF.

The chain carries TRBV11-2 and TRBJ1-6; no definite D call. This CDR3 comprises 15 residues. The V end lost 4 bases, the J end lost 10 bases, and 17 bases lay between the germline ends. From germline, CDR1 is SGHAT and CDR2 FQNNGV. In nucleotides, the CDR3 is TGTGCCAGCAGCTCTGTTAGGACCCCGCGGTCACCCCTCCACTTT. This encodes CASSSVRTPRSPLHF.

The chain carries TRBV11-1 and TRBJ2-4; the D gene is possibly TRBD2 (6 bases). This CDR3 contains 16 residues. The germline CDR1 and CDR2 sequences are SGHAT and FQDESV (reference sequence). V was clipped by 6 bases and J by 0 bases, with 15 bases between them. The CDR3 sequence is CASSGGGLLAKNIQYF. Here the CDR3 DNA reads TGTGCCAGCAGTGGCGGAGGGCTCCTAGCCAAAAACATTCAGTACTTC.

The CDR3, as DNA: TGTGCCAGCAGCACCCGGACAGGGGTCACATCCTACAATGAGCAGTTCTTC. Translated, it gives CASSTRTGVTSYNEQFF. The chain joins TRBV7-6 to TRBJ2-1; 9 bases match TRBD1. Germline CDR1 SGHVS, CDR2 FNYEAQ. This CDR3 has 17 residues. V trimming: 5 bases; J trimming: 1 base; junction bases outside the gene matches: 9.

The chain combines TRBV20-1 with TRBJ1-2; D unclear. Germline V gene data show CDR1 as DFQATT and CDR2 as SNEGSKA (reference sequence). V was clipped by 4 bases and J by 8 bases, with 11 bases between them. The CDR3 consists of 11 residues. The CDR3 reads CSAILGTGYTF. The CDR3 nucleotides are TGCAGTGCTATTCTAGGAACCGGCTACACCTTC.

V usage is TRBV11-1 and J usage is TRBJ1-1; D is possibly TRBD1 (6 bases). Looked up from germline, CDR1 is SGHAT and CDR2 is FQDESV (reference sequence). The CDR3 has 13 residues. Trimming stripped 6 bases from V and 6 bases from J, with 14 bases between. DNA for the CDR3: TGTGCCAGCAGGGCGACAGGCCGCCCTGAAGCTTTCTTT. It encodes CASRATGRPEAFF.

This chain's CDR3 is CASSYGGGEQYF. The CDR3 DNA reads as TGTGCCAGCAGTTACGGCGGCGGCGAGCAGTACTTC. V usage is TRBV6-6 and J usage is TRBJ2-7; D unclear. Per germline, CDR1 MNHNY and CDR2 SVGAGI (reference sequence). Deletions cut 2 bases from V and 6 bases from J, with 8 bases between. The CDR3 is 12 amino acids.

The count of this clone is one. This chain connects TRBV19 to TRBJ2-6; D may be TRBD2 (6 bases). CDR1 and CDR2 (germline): LNHDA, SQIVND (reference sequence). The CDR3 totals 16 residues. With 1 base removed from V and 2 bases from J, the gap between germline ends came to 9 bases. The DNA for the CDR3 is TGTGCCAGTAGTATAGCGGAGGGAACTGGGGCCAACGTCCTGACTTTC. Its translation is CASSIAEGTGANVLTF.

The V and J genes are TRBV4-3 and TRBJ2-3, with D perhaps assigned TRBD1 or TRBD2 (5 bases each). In germline, CDR1 is LGHNA, CDR2 YSLEER. The CDR3 length is 16 residues. Trimming removed 0 bases at V and 2 bases at J, with 12 bases between. CDR3 DNA: TGCGCCAGCAGCCAAGATTGGAGGACAATCACAGATACGCAGTATTTT. Protein: CASSQDWRTITDTQYF.

V usage is TRBV5-1 and J usage is TRBJ2-1; 10 nucleotides align to TRBD2. The CDR3 extends over 15 amino acids. Trimming at V came to 1 base and at J to 7 bases, leaving 5 bases not matched to a gene. Germline CDR1 and CDR2: SGHRS and YFSETQ. CDR3 loop: CASSLSGGAVNEQFF. Here the CDR3 DNA reads TGCGCCAGCAGCTTGAGCGGGGGGGCCGTTAATGAGCAGTTCTTC.

The gene calls are TRBV21-1 and TRBJ2-7; the table's TRBD2 call for D was not verified on the DNA. TRBV21-1 is given as a pseudogene. The CDR3 contains 13 residues. In DNA form, the CDR3 reads TGTGCCAGCAGCAAAGAGCTTAGTTACGAGCAGTACGTC. As protein: CASSKELSYEQYV.

This clone was picked up one time. The chain combines TRBV14 with TRBJ1-1, with no clear D. Per germline, CDR1 SGHDN and CDR2 FVKESK. V gave up 3 bases and J gave up 0 bases, with 5 bases separating them. The CDR3 covers 13 residues. The CDR3 loop is CASSHSMNTEAFF. The CDR3 DNA follows: TGTGCCAGCAGCCATTCTATGAACACTGAAGCTTTCTTT.

V gene TRBV5-1 combines with J gene TRBJ1-2; 11 bases map to TRBD1. CDR3 length: 14 amino acids. V shed 3 bases, J shed 5 bases, and the junction held 3 bases outside the gene matches. Germline-derived CDR1 and CDR2 are SGHRS and YFSETQ. DNA for the CDR3: TGCGCCAGCAGCTGGACAGGGGGCGCATATGGCTACACCTTC. This sequence encodes CASSWTGGAYGYTF.

This chain connects TRBV27 to TRBJ1-1, with D maybe TRBD1 (5 bases). Germline assignment: CDR1 MNHEY and CDR2 SMNVEV (reference sequence). V was shortened by 8 bases and J by 8 bases, with 15 bases between the two germline ends. This CDR3 contains 12 residues. DNA for the CDR3: TGTGCCAGCTCTGGAGCAGGGCTGGAAGCTTTCTTT. Protein: CASSGAGLEAFF.

In regard to this clone: Other DNA variants within this sample encode the same CDR3. The rearrangement joins TRBV9 to TRBJ2-2; D gene unclear. Between the trimmed V and J ends, which lost 0 bases and 1 base, there was a span of 4 bases. The V gene's germline CDR1 is SGDLS and CDR2 YYNGEE. The CDR3 length is 14 residues. The CDR3 coding sequence is TGTGCCAGCAGCGTAGGCCAGAACACCGGGGAGCTGTTTTTT. As protein: CASSVGQNTGELFF.

V usage is TRBV18 and J usage is TRBJ2-5; the D is unclear. CDR1 is KGHSH and CDR2 is LQKENI in the germline V gene. This CDR3 region has 14 residues. Deletions cut 6 bases from V and 0 bases from J, with 11 bases between. CDR3 protein: CASSGTSDQETQYF. CDR3 DNA: TGTGCCAGCTCTGGTACATCCGACCAAGAGACCCAGTACTTC.

CDR3 loop: CASTYRDTYGYTF. CDR3 bases: TGTGCCAGCACCTACAGGGACACCTATGGCTACACCTTC. The rearrangement joins TRBV7-2 to TRBJ1-2; D possibly corresponds to TRBD1 (6 bases). Deletions cut 7 bases from V and 4 bases from J, with 13 bases between. The germline V gene encodes CDR1 SGHTA and CDR2 FQGNSA. This CDR3 has 13 residues.

The V and J genes are TRBV5-1 and TRBJ1-1; D possibly corresponds to TRBD1 (6 bases). Germline values: CDR1 SGHRS, CDR2 YFSETQ. There are 15 residues in the CDR3. V was shortened by 0 bases and J by 1 base, with 10 bases between the two germline ends. The CDR3 bases are TGCGCCAGCAGCTTGGCTAAGGGGGGGAACACTGAAGCTTTCTTT. It encodes CASSLAKGGNTEAFF.

This sequence joins TRBV2 and TRBJ2-1; 13 positions match TRBD2. The CDR3 runs 15 residues. Germline V gene data show CDR1 as SNHLY and CDR2 as FYNNEI. V dropped 5 bases and J dropped 8; count of bases not matched to a gene: 6. For the CDR3, the DNA is TGTGCCAGCAGTCTTCGACTAGCGGGAGGCGATGAGCAGTTCTTC. Its translation: CASSLRLAGGDEQFF.

This chain links TRBV24-1 with TRBJ2-3; TRBD1 aligns across 8 bases. Per germline, CDR1 KGHDR and CDR2 SFDVKD. This CDR3 has 14 amino acids. J gave up 7 bases and V 9 bases, and 11 bases lay outside the gene matches. In nucleotides, the CDR3 is TGTGCCACCGCATCCGGGACAGGAGGAAATACGCAGTATTTT. It yields the protein CATASGTGGNTQYF.

V and J are TRBV6-6 and TRBJ2-1; the match to TRBD1 covers 7 bases. Germline trimming cut 6 bases from V and 3 bases from J; bases unmatched to any gene: 8. Per germline, CDR1 MNHNY and CDR2 SVGAGI (reference sequence). The CDR3 totals 15 residues. CDR3 nucleotide sequence: TGTGCCAGCAGACCACAGGGGAGAGTCTACAATGAGCAGTTCTTC. Translated, it gives CASRPQGRVYNEQFF.

This rearrangement joins TRBV19 to TRBJ1-5, with TRBD1 matching over 9 bases. Germline V lookup: CDR1 LNHDA, CDR2 SQIVND (reference sequence). J was trimmed by 4 bases and V by 5 bases; bases with no gene match: 12. The CDR3 is 17 residues long. The CDR3 loop is CASSRSGTGSGNQPQHF. The CDR3 bases are TGTGCCAGTAGTCGATCCGGGACAGGGTCCGGTAATCAGCCCCAGCATTTT.

The chain combines TRBV5-1 with TRBJ2-3; 10 bases map to TRBD2. The V and J ends lost 1 base and 4 bases, in that order; junction bases with no gene match: 3. Germline CDR1 reads SGHRS; CDR2 reads YFSETQ. There are 15 residues in the CDR3. Here the CDR3 reads CASSLQGLASDTQYF. The CDR3 coding sequence is TGCGCCAGCAGCTTGCAGGGACTAGCGTCAGATACGCAGTATTTT.